This TCR beta chain was sequenced in a study of blood T cell repertoires in COVID-19. Study in general: Samples representing acute and convalescent COVID-19 were sourced from the United States, Italy and Spain. From T cells, B-cell-depleted T cells, or PBMCs came the material, which was cDNA or gDNA.

Germline CDR1 and CDR2: SGHNT and YYREEE (reference sequence). V was shortened by 4 bases and J by 4 bases, with 11 bases between the two germline ends. The CDR3 consists of 13 residues. Produced via immunoSEQ multiplex PCR; TCRdb's table is partial and in-frame only. The sample includes 350,000 to 450,000 clones, approximately 86% of them seen just once. This TCR derives from a woman aged 55-75 years with COVID-19, enrolled during active disease. The rearrangement joins TRBV5-4 to TRBJ2-5, with a tentative D call TRBD1 (6 bases). The specimen sequenced was peripheral blood. CDR3 loop: CASSTSGVETQYF. For the CDR3, the DNA is TGTGCCAGCAGCACCTCAGGGGTAGAGACCCAGTACTTC.